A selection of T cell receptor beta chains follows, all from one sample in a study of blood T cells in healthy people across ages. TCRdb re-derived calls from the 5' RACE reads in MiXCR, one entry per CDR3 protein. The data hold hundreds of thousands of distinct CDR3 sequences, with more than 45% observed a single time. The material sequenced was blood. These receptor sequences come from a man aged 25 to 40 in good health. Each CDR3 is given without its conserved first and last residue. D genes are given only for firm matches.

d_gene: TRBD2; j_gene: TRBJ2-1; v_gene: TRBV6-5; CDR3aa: ASSSTLAGNNEQF
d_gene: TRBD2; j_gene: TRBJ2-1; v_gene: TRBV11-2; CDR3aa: ASSRRFGGGANEQF
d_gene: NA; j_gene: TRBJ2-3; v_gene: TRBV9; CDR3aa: ASSAGGGGPTDTQY
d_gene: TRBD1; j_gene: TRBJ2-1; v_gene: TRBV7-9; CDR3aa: ASGQGAGEQF
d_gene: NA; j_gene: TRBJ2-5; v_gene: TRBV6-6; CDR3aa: ASSDGDQQY
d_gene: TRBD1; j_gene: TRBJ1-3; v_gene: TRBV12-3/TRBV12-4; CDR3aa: ASSRQGGSGNTIY
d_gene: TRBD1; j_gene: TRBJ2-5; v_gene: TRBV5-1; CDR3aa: ASRDSKETQY
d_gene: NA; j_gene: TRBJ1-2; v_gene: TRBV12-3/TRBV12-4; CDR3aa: ASSLGTHYGYT
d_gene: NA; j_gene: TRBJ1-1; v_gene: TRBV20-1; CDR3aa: SARGVGQSNTEAF
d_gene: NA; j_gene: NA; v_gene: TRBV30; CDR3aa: AWSVGSGGYEQY
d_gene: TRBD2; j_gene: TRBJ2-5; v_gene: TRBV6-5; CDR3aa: ASSYSIASGITQETQY
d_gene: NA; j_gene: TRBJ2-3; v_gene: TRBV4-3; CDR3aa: ASSQGTGVTDTQY
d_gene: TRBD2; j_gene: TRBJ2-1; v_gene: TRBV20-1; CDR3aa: SAVIAGYYNEQF
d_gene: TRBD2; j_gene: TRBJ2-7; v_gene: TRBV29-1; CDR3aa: SARGDRNSYEQY
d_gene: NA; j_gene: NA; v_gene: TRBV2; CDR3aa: ASAYQTQY
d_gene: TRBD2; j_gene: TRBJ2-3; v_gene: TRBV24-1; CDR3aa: ATSDPRLAGVNSDTQY
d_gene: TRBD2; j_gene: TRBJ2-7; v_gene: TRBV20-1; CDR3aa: SARAGGSMYEQY
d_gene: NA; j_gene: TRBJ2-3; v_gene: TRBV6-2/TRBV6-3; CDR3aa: ASKPMREDTQY
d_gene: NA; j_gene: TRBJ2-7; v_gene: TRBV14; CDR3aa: ASSLHREQY
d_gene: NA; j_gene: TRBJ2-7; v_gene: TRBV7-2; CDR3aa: ASSSNGGFENTQY
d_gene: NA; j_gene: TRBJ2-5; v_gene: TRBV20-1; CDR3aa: SASRTGLGETQY
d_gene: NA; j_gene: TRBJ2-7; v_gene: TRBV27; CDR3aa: ASSFFPDAHEQY
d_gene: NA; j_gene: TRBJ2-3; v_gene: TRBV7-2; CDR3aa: ASSRIDGGTDTQY
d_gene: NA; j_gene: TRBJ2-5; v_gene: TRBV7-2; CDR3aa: ASSYGRTGYETQY
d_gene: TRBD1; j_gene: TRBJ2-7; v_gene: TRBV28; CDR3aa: ASSLPRQGAGEQY
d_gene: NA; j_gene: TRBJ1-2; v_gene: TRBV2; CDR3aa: ASSLPGAGYGYT
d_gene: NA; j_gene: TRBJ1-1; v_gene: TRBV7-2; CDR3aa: ASSSTKGNTEAF
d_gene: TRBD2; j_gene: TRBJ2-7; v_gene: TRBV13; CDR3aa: ASSLAGLADEQY
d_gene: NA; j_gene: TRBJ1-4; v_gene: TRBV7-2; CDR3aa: ASRKMGATNEKLF
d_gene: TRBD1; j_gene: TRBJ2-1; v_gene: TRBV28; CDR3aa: ASSLGQEINNEQF
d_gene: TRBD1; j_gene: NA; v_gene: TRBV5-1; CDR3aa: ATKTGGPRDEQY
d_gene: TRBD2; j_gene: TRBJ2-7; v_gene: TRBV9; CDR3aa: ASSVGASGLDEQY
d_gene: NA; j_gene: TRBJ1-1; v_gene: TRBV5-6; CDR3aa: ASSLDAGVSEAF
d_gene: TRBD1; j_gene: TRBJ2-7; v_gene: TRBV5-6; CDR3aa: ASKPGQGSYEQY
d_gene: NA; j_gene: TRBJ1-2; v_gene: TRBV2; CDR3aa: ASSESFYGYT
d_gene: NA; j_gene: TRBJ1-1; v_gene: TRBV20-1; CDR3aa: SARAREEVGTEAF
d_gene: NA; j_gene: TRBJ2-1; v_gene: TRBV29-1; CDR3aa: SVELLGDFEQF
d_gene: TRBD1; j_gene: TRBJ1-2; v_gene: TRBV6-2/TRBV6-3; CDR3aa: ASSYSTGSNGYT
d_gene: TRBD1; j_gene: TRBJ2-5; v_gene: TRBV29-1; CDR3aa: SAWDRVQETQY
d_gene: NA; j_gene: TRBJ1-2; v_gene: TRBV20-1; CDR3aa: SAPKSGTPVVGGYT
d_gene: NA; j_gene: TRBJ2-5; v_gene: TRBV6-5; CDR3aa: ASSYIGARETQY
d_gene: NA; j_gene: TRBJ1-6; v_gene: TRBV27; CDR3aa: ASSLSPANNSPLH
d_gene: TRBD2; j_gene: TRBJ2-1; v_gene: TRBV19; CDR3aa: ASSRAGPYNEQF
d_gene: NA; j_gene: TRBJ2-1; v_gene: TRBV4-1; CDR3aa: ASSQDPGRDGNEQF
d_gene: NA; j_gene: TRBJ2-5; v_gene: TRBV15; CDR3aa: ATSRDQTTSETQY
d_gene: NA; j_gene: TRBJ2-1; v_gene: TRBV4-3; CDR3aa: ASSQSVQGPYFEQF
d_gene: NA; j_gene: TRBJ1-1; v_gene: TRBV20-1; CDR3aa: THIQRGEAF
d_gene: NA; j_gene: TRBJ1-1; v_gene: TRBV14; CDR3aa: ASSQGPTGFTEAF
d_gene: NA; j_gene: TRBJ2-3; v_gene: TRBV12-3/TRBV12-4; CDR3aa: ASSLSLWWY
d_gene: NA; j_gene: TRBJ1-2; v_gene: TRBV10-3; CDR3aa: AISEGDLGGYT